Below, one T cell receptor (beta chain) is given with its context. The antigen it binds to is not known. Qualities for individual bases were not recorded, and no much larger clone is one base off. The immunoSEQ Assay, a bias-controlled multiplex PCR, was used to amplify TCRbeta CDR3 regions from genomic DNA. The paper's processing steps were these. The number of nucleated cells in each sample was estimated by amplification of reference gene primers within the assay. To quantify the absolute abundance of each unique TCRbeta CDR3 rearrangement, sequence reads were collapsed and filtered. For each sample, productive Simpson clonality was calculated as the square root of Simpson's diversity index over productive rearrangements. The table was pulled from immuneACCESS by TCRdb, which kept in-frame rearrangements only. Such tables lose some clones; where checked, under half of the loss comes from unresolved V genes, and the rest has no known cause. Clone size and V and J calls were adopted from that table, with D and trimming inferred from the DNA. The sample table shows fewer than 250,000 clones, and almost 85% are seen once. Clones ranked in the top ten supply 1.9% of the sample.

This sample was included in a study of blood T cell repertoires in COVID-19 (dated by TCRdb to 2020 to 2022). Notes on the research overall: The collaborator samples originated in the United States, Italy and Spain and spanned the acute and convalescent phases of COVID-19. The material from the prospective study consisted of cDNA or gDNA derived from T cells, B-cell-depleted T cells, or PBMCs. The dataset comprised deeply sampled blood TCRbeta repertoires from subjects exposed to, actively infected with, or recovered from COVID-19. The repertoires were released in a freely available public database meant as a resource for research on the immune response to SARS-CoV-2. The samples were drawn from the first 160 participants of the ongoing ImmuneRACE study and from 950 to 1,500 subjects provided by 6 global collaborators. The sample metadata nearly always contained a de-identified subject ID, COVID-19 status, age in years and sex. Where available, HLA class I and class II types were taken from metadata supplied by the sample provider and were not determined by assay-based typing. Broad study findings and their caveats: How much clinical and demographic metadata was included differed by source and by participant, and the metadata was provided uncurated.

Whole blood was collected in K2EDTA tubes by collaborating institutions according to the institutions' own protocols. For TCRbeta analysis, collaborators shipped samples as frozen whole blood, isolated PBMCs, or DNA extracted from either of those sample types. This TCR came from a woman aged 80 or over with acute or convalescent COVID-19. Sample: peripheral blood.

The CDR3 sequence is CATSVGSFGTDTQYF. The sequenced DNA is TGTGCCACCAGTGTCGGGAGTTTTGGCACAGATACGCAGTATTTT. Recombination joined TRBV24-1 with TRBJ2-3, and perhaps TRBD2 as D gene, on 6 matching bases. The CDR3 runs 15 amino acids, cysteine and phenylalanine included. Kept here is only the CDR3 DNA, which spans 45 bases and is read in frame from base 1. Trimming removed 5 bases from V and 1 base from J, leaving 12 bases between the germline ends. For CDR1 and CDR2, the germline V gene lists KGHDR and SFDVKD.